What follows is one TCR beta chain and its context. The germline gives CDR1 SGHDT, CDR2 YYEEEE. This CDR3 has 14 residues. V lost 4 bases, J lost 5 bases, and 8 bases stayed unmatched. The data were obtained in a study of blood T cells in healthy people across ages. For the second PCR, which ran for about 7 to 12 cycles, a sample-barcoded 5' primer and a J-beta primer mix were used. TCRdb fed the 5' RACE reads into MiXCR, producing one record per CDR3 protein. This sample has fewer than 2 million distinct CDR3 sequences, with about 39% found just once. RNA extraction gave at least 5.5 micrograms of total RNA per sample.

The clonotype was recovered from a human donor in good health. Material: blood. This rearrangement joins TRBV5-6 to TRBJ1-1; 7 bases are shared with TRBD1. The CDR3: CASSNPTGDTEAFF. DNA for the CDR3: TGTGCCAGCAGCAATCCTACAGGGGATACTGAAGCTTTCTTT.